This T cell receptor beta chain came from a study of Graves' ophthalmopathy and Graves' hyperthyroidism. Amplifying from RNA transcripts, the study obtained TCR beta CDR3 regions. First-round RT-PCR used HTBI primers; second-round multiplex PCR followed. TCRdb re-derived calls from the multiplex PCR reads in MiXCR, one entry per CDR3 protein. The sample contains about 590,000 distinct CDR3 sequences, under 45% of which appear only once. The CDR3 contains 16 residues. V was pared by 6 bases and J by 1 base, with 18 bases between. Germline V CDR1 and CDR2: DFQATT, SNEGSKA (reference sequence). Included hyperthyroidism patients were aged 18 to 65 and newly diagnosed (under 2 months' duration). There are many counts of this clonotype.

The TCR comes from an adult man with Graves' hyperthyroidism. Sequencing used peripheral blood or thyroid tissue (not recorded which). The chain links TRBV20-1 to TRBJ2-2, with D possibly matching TRBD2 (6 bases). The CDR3 loop reads CSAGGGYSMNTGELFF. The CDR3, as DNA: TGCAGTGCCGGGGGTGGCTACTCTATGAACACCGGGGAGCTGTTTTTT.